The clone carrying this T cell receptor beta chain was detected only once. The antigen is unknown. A sample-barcoded 5' primer and a J-beta primer mix were used in a second PCR of roughly 7 to 11 cycles. TCRdb analysed the 5' RACE reads with MiXCR anew, one entry per CDR3 protein. The sample records 1.2 million to 1.5 million distinct CDR3 sequences, 59% being singletons. The germline gives CDR1 SEHNR, CDR2 FQNEAQ (reference sequence). J gave up 6 bases and V 4 bases, and 8 bases lay outside the gene matches. This CDR3 contains 14 residues. This sample stems from a study of blood T cells in healthy people across ages. Study-level findings and limits: TCR beta diversity tracked closely with naive T cell percentage.

The sample comprised blood. The clonotype was recovered from a young man in good health. This chain connects TRBV7-9 to TRBJ2-7; 8 bases line up with TRBD2. CDR3 nucleotides: TGTGCCAGCAGCTCTAGCGGACTAGCATTCGAGCAGTACTTC. Amino acids: CASSSSGLAFEQYF.